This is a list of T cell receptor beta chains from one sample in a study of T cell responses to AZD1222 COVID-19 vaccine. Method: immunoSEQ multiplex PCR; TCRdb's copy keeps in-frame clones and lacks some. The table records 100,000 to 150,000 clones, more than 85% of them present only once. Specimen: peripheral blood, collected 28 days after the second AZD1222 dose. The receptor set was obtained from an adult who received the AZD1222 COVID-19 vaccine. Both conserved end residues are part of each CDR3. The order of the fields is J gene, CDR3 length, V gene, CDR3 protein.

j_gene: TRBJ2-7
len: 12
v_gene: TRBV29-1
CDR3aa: CSVDYSGYEQYF

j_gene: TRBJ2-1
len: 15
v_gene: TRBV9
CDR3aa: CASSVAGLAGDEQFF

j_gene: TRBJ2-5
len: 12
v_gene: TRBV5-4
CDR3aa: CASTDMGGTQYF

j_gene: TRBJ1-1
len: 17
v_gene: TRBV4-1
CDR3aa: CASSQGPGRTLNTEAFF

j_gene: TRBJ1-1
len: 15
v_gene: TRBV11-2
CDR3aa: CASSLPGQMNTEAFF

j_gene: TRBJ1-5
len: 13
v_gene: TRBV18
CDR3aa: CASSPTDNQPQHF

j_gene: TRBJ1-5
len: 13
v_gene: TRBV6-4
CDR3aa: CASSDGENQPQHF

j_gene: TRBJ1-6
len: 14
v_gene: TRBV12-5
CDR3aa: CASGRDSPNSPLHF

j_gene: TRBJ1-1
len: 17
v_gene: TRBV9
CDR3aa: CASSSTGAFPPLTEAFF

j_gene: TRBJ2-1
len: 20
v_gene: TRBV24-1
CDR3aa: CATSDWTTSYSGQTPNEQFF

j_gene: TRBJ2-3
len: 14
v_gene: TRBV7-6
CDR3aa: CASSLSGRADTQYF

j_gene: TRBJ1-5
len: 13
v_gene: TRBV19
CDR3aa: CASMNLGYQPQHF

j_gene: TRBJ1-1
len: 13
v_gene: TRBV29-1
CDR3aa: CSVVTAFNTEAFF

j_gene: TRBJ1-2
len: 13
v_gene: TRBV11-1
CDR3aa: CASSPDSPYGYTF

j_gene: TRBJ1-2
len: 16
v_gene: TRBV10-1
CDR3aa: CASSESDRGLKYGYTF

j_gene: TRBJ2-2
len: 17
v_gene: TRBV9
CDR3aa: CASCLGGRLVNTGELFF

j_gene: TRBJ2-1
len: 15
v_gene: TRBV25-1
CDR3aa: CASSGRLAGDSEQFF

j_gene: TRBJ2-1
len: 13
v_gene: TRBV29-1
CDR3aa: CSVEVNLYNEQFF

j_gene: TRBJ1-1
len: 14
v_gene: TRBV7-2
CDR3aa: CASSWTWGRTEAFF

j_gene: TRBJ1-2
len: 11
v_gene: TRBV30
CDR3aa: CAWSGSYGYTF

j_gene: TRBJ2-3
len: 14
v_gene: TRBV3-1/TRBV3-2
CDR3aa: CASSPVSGTDTQYF

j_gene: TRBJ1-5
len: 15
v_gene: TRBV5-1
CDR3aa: CASSLEGNSNQPQHF

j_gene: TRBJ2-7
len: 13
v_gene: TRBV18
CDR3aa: CASSRAENYEQYF

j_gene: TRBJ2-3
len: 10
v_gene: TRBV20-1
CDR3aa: CSAPADTQYF

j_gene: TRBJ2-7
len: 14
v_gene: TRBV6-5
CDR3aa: CASSYDSGGYEQYF

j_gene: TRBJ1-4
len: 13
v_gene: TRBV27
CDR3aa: CASSTTSGEKLFF

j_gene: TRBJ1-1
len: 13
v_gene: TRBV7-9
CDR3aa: CASSLGAGGEAFF

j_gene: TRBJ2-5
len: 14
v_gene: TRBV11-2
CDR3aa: CASSLRGGLETQYF

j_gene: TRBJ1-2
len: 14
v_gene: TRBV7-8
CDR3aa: CASSLGGNPYGYTF

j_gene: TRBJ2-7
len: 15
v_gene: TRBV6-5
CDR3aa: CASSYYGTQTYEQYF

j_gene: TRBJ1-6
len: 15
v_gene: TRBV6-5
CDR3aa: CASSYDRGSTSPLHF

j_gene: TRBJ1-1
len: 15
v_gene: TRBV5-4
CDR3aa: CASSSLGLLGTEAFF

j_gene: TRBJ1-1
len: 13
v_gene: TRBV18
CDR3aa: CASSPLGNTEAFF